The next 9 T cell receptor beta chains were all read from a single sample in a study of shared clonotypes between healthy human individuals. Generated by immunoSEQ multiplex PCR, the TCRdb table keeps only in-frame clones and is missing some. In the table there are 1,100,000 or so clones, around 82% of which are singletons. Sequenced: memory CD4+ T cells from PBMCs. The subset was: CD45RA-negative fraction. Every receptor here comes from a man aged 18 to 29 in good health. Some clones in this sample may be carry-over from other donors' samples.

J is TRBJ2-1 and V is TRBV7-6; perhaps TRBD2 as D (6 bases). This CDR3 has 17 residues. V was trimmed by 5 bases and J by 1 base, leaving 18 bases between them. The germline CDR1 and CDR2 sequences are SGHVS and FNYEAQ. CDR3 residues: CASSRRRGGGSYNEQFF. The CDR3 region has the DNA TGTGCCAGCAGCCGACGGAGGGGTGGAGGATCCTACAATGAGCAGTTCTTC.

This clone has more than one count but fewer than ten. Other DNA sequences within the sample encode an identical CDR3. Here the CDR3 DNA reads TGTGCCAGCAGTGAACAGGGAACCAATCAGCCCCAGCATTTT. Translation: CASSEQGTNQPQHF. This chain uses TRBV2 with TRBJ1-5, with D possibly TRBD1 on 5 matching bases. The CDR3 covers 14 residues. Trimming removed 2 bases from V and 3 bases from J, with 8 bases in between. CDR1 and CDR2 from the germline V gene are SNHLY and FYNNEI.

This clone was seen ten or more times. CDR3 coding DNA: TGCAGCGTTGGACAGGGGGTGGGCTACACCTTC. Amino acids: CSVGQGVGYTF. The chain has TRBV29-1 and TRBJ1-2; 9 nucleotides match TRBD1. V shed 4 bases and J 8 bases; nucleotides not matched to a gene: 2. Germline V gives CDR1 SQVTM, CDR2 ANQGSEA. The CDR3 consists of 11 residues.

The rearrangement joins TRBV5-4 to TRBJ2-1, with TRBD2 matching over 10 bases. J lost 7 bases, V lost 2 bases, and 6 bases had no gene match. The CDR3 runs 15 residues. Germline V gene data show CDR1 as SGHNT and CDR2 as YYREEE (reference sequence). CDR3 residues: CASSFSAGGRNEQFF. CDR3 in DNA: TGTGCCAGCAGCTTCTCAGCGGGAGGGCGGAATGAGCAGTTCTTC.

This sequence joins TRBV29-1 and TRBJ2-2; D is uncertain. The CDR3 extends over 15 amino acids. Deletions cut 5 bases from V and 0 bases from J, with 13 bases between. Germline assignment: CDR1 SQVTM and CDR2 ANQGSEA. The CDR3 DNA reads as TGCAGCGTTATTTATTGGGCATCGAACACCGGGGAGCTGTTTTTT. Translating gives CSVIYWASNTGELFF.

Turning to this clone: This may stem from a read error, because a much larger clone lies one nucleotide away. This sample includes further DNA sequences coding for the same CDR3. The chain couples TRBV7-9 to TRBJ2-2, with 8 bases matching TRBD1. This CDR3 has 14 residues. The V gene end was trimmed by 3 bases and the J gene end by 4 bases; junction bases not matched to a gene: 1. Germline-derived CDR1 and CDR2 are SEHNR and FQNEAQ (reference sequence). As DNA, the CDR3 is TGTGCCAGCAGCTTGGACAGGGCCACCGGGGAGCTGTTTTTT. Protein sequence: CASSLDRATGELFF.

The chain uses TRBV4-3 and TRBJ1-1, with 10 nucleotides matching TRBD1. Germline V CDR1 and CDR2: LGHNA, YSLEER. V was clipped by 4 bases and J by 4 bases; unmatched bases: 6. This CDR3 contains 15 residues. CDR3 protein: CASSRLGQGFTEAFF. The CDR3 DNA is TGCGCCAGCAGCCGCCTGGGACAGGGGTTCACTGAAGCTTTCTTT.

This clone was observed a single time. This sequence joins TRBV6-6 and TRBJ1-1; D gene uncertain. Looked up from germline, CDR1 is MNHNY and CDR2 is SVGAGI (reference sequence). The CDR3 has 15 residues. Trimming stripped 0 bases from V and 1 base from J, with 9 bases between. The CDR3 DNA reads TGTGCCAGCAGTTACTCAGGGCAGCGGAACACTGAAGCTTTCTTT. Its translation: CASSYSGQRNTEAFF.

V usage is TRBV2 and J usage is TRBJ1-2, with a weak D call TRBD1 (6 bases). CDR1 and CDR2 (germline): SNHLY, FYNNEI. The CDR3 is 13 residues long. V dropped 8 bases and J dropped 0 bases, with 10 bases sitting between them. The DNA of the CDR3 is TGTGCCAGCCGAGGGGGAGCTAACTATGGCTACACCTTC. This translates into CASRGGANYGYTF.